This T cell receptor (beta chain) was sequenced during a study of blood T cell repertoires in COVID-19. Study overall: Researchers got acute and convalescent COVID-19 samples from the United States, Italy and Spain.

Authors' analysis steps: Nucleated cell counts were estimated from reference gene primer amplification. TCRdb's table, derived via immunoSEQ multiplex PCR, lists solely in-frame clones and lacks some. The V and J calls and clone size were taken over from that table, and D and trimming were inferred from the DNA. The profile covers approximately 300,000 clones, with 90% appearing a single time and roughly 7.3% taken by the ten largest. The Seattle patients, enrolled during active infection, were followed longitudinally. The TCR sequence derives from a woman aged 25 to 39 with COVID-19, enrolled during active disease. Sequenced input: peripheral blood.

Here the CDR3 reads CASSPGTAGTGELFF. The CDR3 bases are TGTGCCAGCAGCCCCGGGACAGCCGGCACCGGGGAGCTGTTTTTT. V and J are TRBV6-4 and TRBJ2-2; 7 bases map to TRBD1. The CDR3 loop spans 15 amino acids. Germline CDR1 is MRHNA and CDR2 is SNTAGT. The ends lost 6 bases at V and 4 bases at J; junction bases unmatched: 8.